A selection of T cell receptor beta chains follows, all from one sample in a study of cytomegalovirus exposure and HLA in healthy donors. Sequencing used immunoSEQ multiplex PCR; TCRdb keeps in-frame clones, though not all of them. Of tens of thousands of clones listed, 82% are singletons. The sample comprised PBMCs. Source of these receptors: a man aged 45 to 65 in good health and CMV-seronegative. Both conserved end residues are part of each CDR3. Each record gives: clone size, D gene, CDR3 length, V gene, J gene, CDR3 protein, CDR3 DNA. A D gene is named only where the DNA matches it firmly. Only part of the rows carry a size: once, few, many, or a class if the clone is expanded.

>-|-|13|TRBV6-1|TRBJ1-5
CASSPAGYQPQHF
TGTGCCAGCAGCCCCGCGGGGTACCAGCCCCAGCATTTT
>-|TRBD1|18|TRBV19|TRBJ2-6
CASNSIEGAEAGANVLTF
TGTGCCAGTAACTCAATAGAGGGGGCTGAAGCTGGGGCCAACGTCCTGACTTTC
>-|-|11|TRBV5-3|TRBJ2-5
CARSLSEAQYF
TGTGCCAGAAGCTTGTCAGAGGCCCAGTACTTC
>few|-|14|TRBV6-5|TRBJ1-1
CASSYSKRVTEAFF
TGTGCCAGCAGTTACTCGAAGCGGGTGACTGAAGCTTTCTTT
>once|-|15|TRBV9|TRBJ2-3
CASSVVPSVGDTQYF
TGTGCCAGCAGCGTAGTCCCTAGCGTGGGAGATACGCAGTATTTT
>-|TRBD2|14|TRBV18|TRBJ2-3
CASSLSAGEDTQYF
TGTGCCAGCTCACTCTCTGCGGGAGAGGATACGCAGTATTTT
>few|-|17|TRBV5-1|TRBJ2-6
CASSLPSVLAGANVLTF
TGCGCCAGCAGCCTCCCTTCCGTTCTCGCTGGGGCCAACGTCCTGACTTTC
>-|TRBD1|14|TRBV6-1|TRBJ2-3
CASSDRGVTDTQYF
TGTGCCAGCAGCGACAGGGGGGTAACAGATACGCAGTATTTT
>-|-|15|TRBV7-2|TRBJ2-7
CASSLGGERSYEQYF
TGTGCCAGCAGCTTAGGGGGGGAGAGGTCCTACGAGCAGTACTTC
>-|-|16|TRBV10-3|TRBJ2-2
CAISVPGTSNTGELFF
TGTGCCATCAGTGTACCGGGGACTTCGAACACCGGGGAGCTGTTTTTT
>-|TRBD2|16|TRBV7-2|TRBJ2-1
CASSLVGGRVYNEQFF
TGTGCCAGCAGCTTAGTTGGCGGGAGGGTTTACAATGAGCAGTTCTTC
>-|-|13|TRBV19|TRBJ1-2
CASSMGGPHGYTF
TGTGCCAGTAGTATGGGAGGTCCCCATGGCTACACCTTC
>-|TRBD2|12|TRBV6-5|TRBJ2-5
CASGGGPLIWYF
TGTGCCAGCGGGGGAGGGCCTTTAATCTGGTACTTC
>-|TRBD1|14|TRBV18|TRBJ2-7
CASSLGQGSYEQYF
TGTGCCAGCTCACTCGGACAGGGCTCCTACGAGCAGTACTTC
>-|TRBD1|14|TRBV7-8|TRBJ1-2
CASSPRDSSYGYTF
TGTGCCAGCAGCCCGAGGGACAGTTCCTATGGCTACACCTTC
>-|TRBD2|15|TRBV9|TRBJ2-1
CASSVEGTSGSEQFF
TGTGCCAGCAGCGTAGAGGGGACTAGCGGCTCGGAGCAGTTCTTC
>-|TRBD2|19|TRBV11-2|TRBJ2-7
CASSPPGGLAGVGTYEQYF
TGTGCCAGCAGCCCCCCCGGCGGACTAGCGGGAGTGGGGACCTACGAGCAGTACTTC
>-|TRBD2|15|TRBV5-1|TRBJ2-5
CASSLTSGSQETQYF
TGCGCCAGCAGCCTGACTAGCGGGTCACAAGAGACCCAGTACTTC
>few|-|15|TRBV25-1|TRBJ2-2
CASSEPGLETGELFF
TGTGCCAGCAGTGAACCCGGGTTGGAGACCGGGGAGCTGTTTTTT
>many|-|15|TRBV7-9|TRBJ1-5
CASSPTTAGNQPQHF
TGTGCCAGCAGCCCGACTACGGCGGGCAATCAGCCCCAGCATTTT